This T cell receptor beta chain was identified during a study of T cells after yellow fever vaccination. Study results and caveats: Most clones from primary vaccination resurfaced after the booster (approximately 96% CD4, 88% CD8). Some clonotypes, a small share, were shared between CD4 and CD8 compartments.

One entry per CDR3 protein results from TCRdb running MiXCR on the 5' RACE reads. This sample has about 160,000 distinct CDR3 sequences, with 6.5% to 8.5% found just once. The CDR3 sequence is 14 residues long. V lost 3 bases and J 0 bases, leaving 8 bases between the germline ends. Per germline, CDR1 SGHTA and CDR2 FQGNSA. This clonotype was observed a few times. Its cognate antigen is unknown. This specimen was CD4+ T cells sorted from PBMCs, taken 5 days after the first yellow fever vaccination. This chain links TRBV7-2 with TRBJ2-5; D is unresolved. The sequence was collected from a young man who received the YFV17D yellow fever vaccine. The CDR3 coding sequence is TGTGCCAGCAGCTTGCGCCATTACCAAGAGACCCAGTACTTC. Its translation is CASSLRHYQETQYF.